This passage covers 28 T cell receptor beta chains from one sample sequenced in a study of shared clonotypes between healthy human individuals. Generated by immunoSEQ multiplex PCR, the TCRdb table keeps only in-frame clones and is missing some. Altogether about a million clones are present, 70% to 80% being singletons, with the ten largest covering roughly 0.82%. The material sequenced was memory CD4+ T cells from PBMCs. Regarding subset: CD45RA-negative fraction. The source is a man younger than 30 in good health. Some clones in this sample may be carry-over from other donors' samples.

The V and J genes are TRBV28 and TRBJ2-4; D not resolved. Germline loops: CDR1 MDHEN, CDR2 SYDVKM. The germline V and J ends were trimmed by 7 bases and 2 bases, with 15 bases remaining between them. This CDR3 is 15 amino acids long. The CDR3 region is CASTALPTTKNIQYF. The CDR3 bases are TGTGCCAGCACGGCTCTACCGACAACCAAAAACATTCAGTACTTC. The variable domain in full, with the rest retrieved from reference TRBV28 and TRBJ2-4, is DVKVTQSSRYLVKRTGEKVFLECVQDMDHENMFWYRQDPGLGLRLIYFSYDVKMKEKGDIPEGYSVSREKKERFSLILESASTNQTSMYLCASTALPTTKNIQYFGAGTRLSVL.

This chain links TRBV27 with TRBJ1-2; 7 nucleotides align to TRBD1. Germline lookup yields CDR1 MNHEY and CDR2 SMNVEV (reference sequence). The CDR3 length is 12 residues. The V gene end was trimmed by 5 bases and the J gene end by 8 bases; junction bases not matched to a gene: 5. Here the CDR3 DNA reads TGTGCCAGCAGTCCCACAGGGGAGGGCTACACCTTC. Amino acids: CASSPTGEGYTF.

This clone was seen at least ten times. The chain uses TRBV15 and TRBJ1-4; possibly TRBD1 for D (6 bases). The CDR3 loop spans 16 amino acids. V was trimmed by 1 base and J by 7 bases, leaving 16 bases between them. Germline values: CDR1 LNHNV, CDR2 YYDKDF (reference sequence). The CDR3: CATSRADGGAGEKLFF. The DNA for the CDR3 is TGTGCCACCAGCAGAGCTGACGGGGGCGCCGGTGAAAAACTGTTTTTT.

This rearrangement joins TRBV19 to TRBJ2-6; a weak D match, TRBD1 (6 bases). The CDR3 loop spans 17 amino acids. In germline, CDR1 is LNHDA, CDR2 SQIVND (reference sequence). The V end was cut by 4 bases, the J end by 4 bases, with 17 bases between. DNA of the CDR3: TGTGCCAGTAGTACTCAGGGGCCCCGTTTCGGGGCCAACGTCCTGACTTTC. Protein sequence: CASSTQGPRFGANVLTF.

The J gene is TRBJ2-1, the V gene TRBV28, with D maybe TRBD1 (5 bases). V was cut by 6 bases and J by 5 bases, with 17 bases left in between. Germline V lookup: CDR1 MDHEN, CDR2 SYDVKM. The CDR3 is 15 amino acids. CDR3 sequence: CASSSPGQGHNEQFF. The DNA of the CDR3 is TGTGCCAGCAGCTCTCCCGGTCAGGGCCACAATGAGCAGTTCTTC. The full variable domain, with the rest looked up from reference TRBV28 and TRBJ2-1, is DVKVTQSSRYLVKRTGEKVFLECVQDMDHENMFWYRQDPGLGLRLIYFSYDVKMKEKGDIPEGYSVSREKKERFSLILESASTNQTSMYLCASSSPGQGHNEQFFGPGTRLTVL.

CDR3 in DNA: TGTGCCAGCAGCAGTGGAGACAGGCTGAGAGGCTACACCTTC. The encoded protein is CASSSGDRLRGYTF. The chain carries TRBV28 and TRBJ1-2; maybe TRBD1 (6 bases). CDR1 is MDHEN and CDR2 is SYDVKM in the germline V gene. The CDR3 length is 14 residues. V lost 6 bases and J 8 bases, leaving 19 bases between the germline ends.

The V and J genes are TRBV28 and TRBJ2-1; 8 positions match TRBD1. CDR3 length equals 13 residues. After removal of 7 bases from V and 7 bases from J, the junction contained 6 bases not matched to a gene. Germline V lookup: CDR1 MDHEN, CDR2 SYDVKM. The chain's CDR3 is CASKLDRENEQFF. CDR3 coding DNA: TGTGCCAGCAAGTTGGACAGGGAGAATGAGCAGTTCTTC.

The genes are TRBV27 and TRBJ2-1, with 7 nucleotides matching TRBD1. V lost 5 bases to trimming and J lost 2 bases; unmatched junction nucleotides: 3. The V gene's germline CDR1 is MNHEY and CDR2 SMNVEV (reference sequence). The CDR3 has 14 residues. CDR3 DNA: TGTGCCAGCAGTCGGACAGGTGCCTACAATGAGCAGTTCTTC. Its translation is CASSRTGAYNEQFF.

The chain uses TRBV2 and TRBJ2-7; TRBD1 matches at 10 bases. Germline V gene data show CDR1 as SNHLY and CDR2 as FYNNEI. Losses at the gene ends were 7 bases for V and 3 bases for J; bases not matched to a gene: 3. This CDR3 contains 13 residues. The CDR3 is CASNRDRGYEQYF. Here the CDR3 DNA reads TGTGCCAGCAATAGGGACAGGGGCTACGAGCAGTACTTC.

In DNA, the CDR3 is TGTGCCAGCAGCCCGGGACTCCTAGGGCAGCAGTACTTC. This gives the protein CASSPGLLGQQYF. The gene calls are TRBV7-9 and TRBJ2-7; weak D call: TRBD2 (6 bases). There are 13 residues in the CDR3. Trimming pared 5 bases from V and 8 bases from J, leaving 16 bases between. Germline V CDR1 and CDR2: SEHNR, FQNEAQ (reference sequence).

The chain has TRBV5-1 and TRBJ1-2; no firm D call. CDR3 length: 13 amino acids. The ends were cut back, 1 base at V and 4 bases at J, with 8 bases in the middle. CDR1 SGHRS and CDR2 YFSETQ come from the germline V gene. The CDR3 DNA is TGCGCCAGCAGCTTGTGGCCCGGCTATGGCTACACCTTC. It specifies CASSLWPGYGYTF.

This sequence joins TRBV11-1 and TRBJ2-5, with D perhaps assigned TRBD1 or TRBD2 (5 bases each). The germline V and J ends were trimmed by 5 bases and 5 bases, with 21 bases remaining between them. The germline V gene has CDR1 SGHAT and CDR2 FQDESV (reference sequence). This CDR3 has 16 residues. CDR3 in amino acids: CASSPLRDVGAETQYF. In DNA, the CDR3 is TGTGCCAGCAGCCCCCTGAGGGACGTGGGAGCGGAGACCCAGTACTTC.

This clone showed up many times. Additional DNA sequences in this sample encode the identical CDR3. The rearrangement links TRBV6-5 to TRBJ1-4; D gene ambiguous. V was pared by 6 bases and J by 0 bases, with 8 bases between. CDR1 MNHEY and CDR2 SVGAGI come from the germline V gene. CDR3 length equals 14 residues. The CDR3 region is CASSRTPTNEKLFF. For the CDR3, the DNA is TGTGCCAGCAGCCGAACGCCAACTAATGAAAAACTGTTTTTT.

In its sample, this clone was seen once. The CDR3 reads CSVFLTGREETQYF. In nucleotides, the CDR3 is TGCAGCGTATTTTTGACAGGGAGAGAAGAGACCCAGTACTTC. This sequence joins TRBV29-1 and TRBJ2-5, with TRBD1 matching 7 bases. In germline, CDR1 is SQVTM, CDR2 ANQGSEA. With V trimmed by 6 bases and J by 3 bases, 10 bases remained unmatched. The CDR3 spans 14 residues. The full variable domain, with the rest looked up from reference TRBV29-1 and TRBJ2-5, is SAVISQKPSRDICQRGTSLTIQCQVDSQVTMMFWYRQQPGQSLTLIATANQGSEATYESGFVIDKFPISRPNLTFSTLTVSNMSPEDSSIYLCSVFLTGREETQYFGPGTRLLVL.

The chain couples TRBV5-1 to TRBJ2-3, with D perhaps matching TRBD1 (5 bases). V was cut by 4 bases and J by 2 bases, with 8 bases left in between. The germline gives CDR1 SGHRS, CDR2 YFSETQ. The CDR3 totals 13 residues. The CDR3 bases are TGCGCCAGCAGCAGACAGTACACAGATACGCAGTATTTT. This gives the protein CASSRQYTDTQYF.

This clone was seen a few times. The genes are TRBV6-5 and TRBJ1-5, with 10 bases aligning to TRBD1. CDR1 MNHEY and CDR2 SVGAGI come from the germline V gene. The CDR3 sequence is 15 residues long. The V segment lost 4 bases and the J segment 5 bases; nucleotides outside the gene matches: 5. For the CDR3, the DNA is TGTGCCAGCAGTTCCGACAGGGGGCGGGATCAGCCCCAGCATTTT. This sequence encodes CASSSDRGRDQPQHF.

This chain connects TRBV7-8 to TRBJ1-5; D may be TRBD1 (6 bases). V was clipped by 1 base and J by 4 bases, with 14 bases between them. This CDR3 region has 16 residues. Germline V lookup: CDR1 SGHVS, CDR2 FQNEAQ. The CDR3 nucleotides are TGTGCCAGCAGCTTAGTCGGGGGGCGAAGAAATCAGCCCCAGCATTTT. It codes for CASSLVGGRRNQPQHF.

On this clone itself: The same CDR3 also results from other DNA sequences found in this sample. The rearrangement joins TRBV11-2 to TRBJ2-2; no clear D. The V end lost 5 bases, the J end lost 2 bases, and 9 bases lay between the germline ends. The CDR3 loop spans 14 amino acids. The V gene's germline CDR1 is SGHAT and CDR2 FQNNGV. The CDR3 reads CASSVTTNTGELFF. The CDR3, as DNA: TGTGCCAGCAGCGTAACAACCAACACCGGGGAGCTGTTTTTT.

The rearrangement uses TRBV7-9 and TRBJ1-3, with D perhaps matching TRBD1 (6 bases). The CDR3 has 16 amino acids. Germline V gives CDR1 SEHNR, CDR2 FQNEAQ (reference sequence). The V and J ends lost 1 base and 0 bases respectively, with 10 bases between them. For the CDR3, the DNA is TGTGCCAGCAGCTTAGTTTACAGGGTCTCTGGAAACACCATATATTTT. Protein sequence: CASSLVYRVSGNTIYF.

J is TRBJ2-1 and V is TRBV5-6; no definite D call. CDR1 and CDR2 from the germline V gene are SGHDT and YYEEEE. Trimming removed 0 bases from V and 0 bases from J, with 7 bases in between. The CDR3 contains 15 residues. The CDR3, as DNA: TGTGCCAGCAGCTTGGGCGGCAGCTCCTACAATGAGCAGTTCTTC. It is translated as CASSLGGSSYNEQFF.

The chain couples TRBV7-9 to TRBJ2-7; the D is unclear. Trimming shortened V by 5 bases and J by 2 bases, and 10 bases separated the two germline ends. This CDR3 comprises 13 residues. Germline V lookup: CDR1 SEHNR, CDR2 FQNEAQ (reference sequence). In nucleotides, the CDR3 is TGTGCCAGCAGCCGTGCCGGCGCCTACGAGCAGTACTTC. This codes for CASSRAGAYEQYF. Filled out from reference TRBV7-9 and TRBJ2-7, the complete variable domain reads DTGVSQNPRHKITKRGQNVTFRCDPISEHNRLYWYRQTLGQGPEFLTYFQNEAQLEKSRLLSDRFSAERPKGSFSTLEIQRTEQGDSAMYLCASSRAGAYEQYFGPGTRLTVT.

The V and J genes are TRBV28 and TRBJ1-2, with TRBD1 as a possible D gene (5 bases). The CDR3 is 13 amino acids. Trimming stripped 6 bases from V and 5 bases from J, with 13 bases between. Germline V gives CDR1 MDHEN, CDR2 SYDVKM. The CDR3 DNA reads as TGTGCCAGCAGAACGACAGCCCCTTATGGCTACACCTTC. It yields the protein CASRTTAPYGYTF.

This CDR3 reads CASSLEGGGRMSEQYF. The DNA of the CDR3 is TGCGCCAGCAGCTTGGAAGGGGGTGGGAGGATGAGCGAGCAGTACTTC. The rearrangement uses TRBV5-1 and TRBJ2-7; TRBD1 or TRBD2 may be the D gene (6 bases each). V was trimmed by 0 bases and J by 6 bases, leaving 19 bases between them. Germline V gene lookup returns CDR1 SGHRS and CDR2 YFSETQ. The CDR3 extends over 16 amino acids.

This clone was seen more than once but under ten times. The J gene is TRBJ2-1, the V gene TRBV7-9; D is ambiguous. This CDR3 has 12 residues. V shed 2 bases and J shed 9 bases, with 8 bases lying between them. The germline V gene encodes CDR1 SEHNR and CDR2 FQNEAQ (reference sequence). The chain's CDR3 is CASSLLVLEQFF. CDR3 sequence (DNA): TGTGCCAGCAGCTTACTAGTTCTTGAGCAGTTCTTC.

Only one count was recorded for this clone. The chain couples TRBV2 to TRBJ2-1; 9 bases match TRBD2. This CDR3 comprises 14 residues. The V gene end was trimmed by 4 bases and the J gene end by 7 bases; junction bases not matched to a gene: 5. Germline V gives CDR1 SNHLY, CDR2 FYNNEI. CDR3 protein: CASSALAGRNEQFF. The CDR3 coding sequence is TGTGCCAGCAGTGCCCTAGCGGGAAGAAATGAGCAGTTCTTC. Full variable domain (rest looked up from reference TRBV2 and TRBJ2-1): EPEVTQTPSHQVTQMGQEVILRCVPISNHLYFYWYRQILGQKVEFLVSFYNNEISEKSEIFDDQFSVERPDGSNFTLKIRSTKLEDSAMYFCASSALAGRNEQFFGPGTRLTVL.

As regards this clone: The sample holds other DNA sequences that translate to the same CDR3. V and J are TRBV28 and TRBJ1-1; D unresolved. The V end lost 6 bases, the J end lost 4 bases, and 9 bases lay between the germline ends. The germline CDR1 and CDR2 sequences are MDHEN and SYDVKM. The CDR3 totals 12 residues. CDR3 sequence: CASRAGGTEAFF. The CDR3 coding sequence is TGTGCCAGCAGGGCTGGCGGCACTGAAGCTTTCTTT.

CDR3 sequence reads: CASSLLGLARADTQYF. For the CDR3, the DNA is TGCGCCAGCAGCTTGTTGGGACTAGCGAGGGCAGATACGCAGTATTTT. The rearrangement links TRBV5-1 to TRBJ2-3; 10 nucleotides line up with TRBD2. The CDR3 contains 16 residues. The V gene's germline CDR1 is SGHRS and CDR2 YFSETQ. The ends lost 1 base at V and 4 bases at J; junction bases unmatched: 6. Filled out from reference TRBV5-1 and TRBJ2-3, the complete variable domain reads KAGVTQTPRYLIKTRGQQVTLSCSPISGHRSVSWYQQTPGQGLQFLFEYFSETQRNKGNFPGRFSGRQFSNSRSEMNVSTLELGDSALYLCASSLLGLARADTQYFGPGTRLTVL.

J is TRBJ2-7 and V is TRBV7-3; D gene unclear. The germline V and J ends were trimmed by 3 bases and 5 bases, with 11 bases remaining between them. This CDR3 has 13 amino acids. Germline lookup yields CDR1 SGHTA and CDR2 FQGTGA. The CDR3 DNA is TGTGCCAGCAGCTTGGGCCCCGATAACGAGCAGTACTTC. This codes for CASSLGPDNEQYF.